This T cell receptor (beta chain) was recovered during a study of control samples from healthy donors and cancer patients. CDR3 size: 12 residues. With 5 bases removed from V and 12 bases from J, the gap between germline ends came to 14 bases. The germline V gene has CDR1 LGHNT and CDR2 FRNRAP. Only in-frame clones appear in the TCRdb table, and some are missing; sequencing was by immunoSEQ multiplex PCR. The table lists around 130,000 clones, around nine tenths of them singletons. Specimen: blood. This TCR derives from a man aged 25 to 40 in good health. The chain joins TRBV12-5 to TRBJ2-1; D remains unclear. CDR3 coding DNA: TGTGCTAGTGGTCCACCGGGCGGTCGGCAGTTCTTC. Protein: CASGPPGGRQFF.